Following are 25 T cell receptor beta chains from one sample sequenced in a study of cytomegalovirus exposure and HLA in healthy donors. PCR primers comprised 60 Vbeta and 13 Jbeta primers. Sequencing used immunoSEQ multiplex PCR; TCRdb keeps in-frame clones, though not all of them. The table shows approximately 140,000 clones, with less than 85% occurring only once. The sample consisted of PBMCs. These receptors came from a man between 40 and 49 years old in good health and CMV-seronegative.

The chain has TRBV7-3 and TRBJ2-1; 9 bases agree with TRBD1. The CDR3 totals 16 residues. The ends lost 4 bases at V and 5 bases at J; junction bases unmatched: 9. Germline CDR1 reads SGHTA; CDR2 reads FQGTGA. This CDR3 is CASSSGQGPLHNEQFF. The CDR3 DNA follows: TGTGCCAGCAGCTCAGGACAGGGGCCTCTCCACAATGAGCAGTTCTTC.

The V call is TRBV10-1, the J call TRBJ2-2; TRBD1 matches at 9 bases. The trim removed 3 bases at V and 3 bases at J, leaving 8 bases unmatched. The V gene's germline CDR1 is WNHNN and CDR2 SYGVQD (reference sequence). The CDR3 totals 17 residues. The CDR3 region is CASSETDRGSDTGELFF. Written as DNA, the CDR3 is TGCGCCAGCAGTGAAACCGACAGGGGGTCGGACACCGGGGAGCTGTTTTTT.

The chain combines TRBV19 with TRBJ2-7, with TRBD1 identical over 7 bases. This CDR3 is 15 amino acids long. Germline CDR1 LNHDA, CDR2 SQIVND (reference sequence). Trimming took 5 bases from V and 3 from J; bases not matched to a gene: 10. The CDR3 sequence: CASSVQGERDYEQYF. In nucleotides, the CDR3 is TGTGCCAGTAGTGTCCAGGGGGAGAGGGACTACGAGCAGTACTTC.

This CDR3 is CASSWTGAYEQYF. CDR3 in DNA: TGTGCCAGCAGCTGGACAGGGGCCTACGAGCAGTACTTC. The rearrangement uses TRBV6-1 and TRBJ2-7; TRBD1 matches at 9 bases. Germline loops: CDR1 MNHNS, CDR2 SASEGT. This CDR3 region has 13 residues. Germline trimming cut 6 bases from V and 2 bases from J; bases unmatched to any gene: 2.

The CDR3 spells CASSLGQVLNEGFF. CDR3 nucleotides: TGTGCCAGCAGCTTGGGGCAGGTCCTCAATGAGGGGTTCTTC. This chain connects TRBV5-6 to TRBJ2-1; maybe TRBD2 (5 bases). From germline, CDR1 is SGHDT and CDR2 YYEEEE. This CDR3 spans 14 amino acids. The V end was cut by 0 bases, the J end by 15 bases, with 19 bases between. Full variable domain (missing parts from reference TRBV5-6 and TRBJ2-1): DAGVTQSPTHLIKTRGQQVTLRCSPKSGHDTVSWYQQALGQGPQFIFQYYEEEERQRGNFPDRFSGHQFPNYSSELNVNALLLGDSALYLCASSLGQVLNEGFFGPGTRLTVL.

Here the CDR3 reads CASSLHRTSGENNEQFF. Here the CDR3 DNA reads TGTGCCAGCAGCTTACACCGGACTAGCGGGGAGAACAATGAGCAGTTCTTC. The gene calls are TRBV7-9 and TRBJ2-1, with 12 bases aligning to TRBD2. The trim removed 2 bases at V and 5 bases at J, leaving 7 bases unmatched. Germline V gene lookup returns CDR1 SEHNR and CDR2 FQNEAQ (reference sequence). The CDR3 sequence is 17 residues long.

The chain carries TRBV5-4 and TRBJ2-7; 12 bases are shared with TRBD1. CDR1 and CDR2 (germline): SGHNT, YYREEE (reference sequence). There are 15 residues in the CDR3. V was pared by 0 bases and J by 4 bases, with 2 bases of the junction left unmatched. The CDR3 sequence is CASSLGDRGRYEQYF. In DNA form, the CDR3 reads TGTGCCAGCAGCTTGGGGGACAGGGGGCGATACGAGCAGTACTTC.

The gene calls are TRBV6-5 and TRBJ1-2; D not resolved. The CDR3 covers 14 residues. Germline CDR1 and CDR2: MNHEY and SVGAGI. V was trimmed by 0 bases and J by 8 bases, leaving 13 bases between them. CDR3 region: CASSYSSAGGGYTF. Here the CDR3 DNA reads TGTGCCAGCAGTTACTCGAGTGCAGGTGGGGGCTACACCTTC.

This clone appeared a few times. The CDR3 DNA reads as TGTGCCACCAGCAGAGCTCGACAGGGTAGGGATACGCAGTATTTT. This codes for CATSRARQGRDTQYF. The genes are TRBV15 and TRBJ2-3, with TRBD1 matching 7 bases. The germline gives CDR1 LNHNV, CDR2 YYDKDF (reference sequence). V was pared by 1 base and J by 6 bases, with 7 bases of the junction left unmatched. The CDR3 is 15 amino acids.

The chain links TRBV2 to TRBJ1-6, with 8 nucleotides matching TRBD1. After removal of 6 bases from V and 4 bases from J, the junction contained 5 bases not matched to a gene. The length of the CDR3 is 15 residues. CDR1 SNHLY and CDR2 FYNNEI come from the germline V gene. CDR3 sequence reads: CASSDRGLYNSPLHF. In nucleotides, the CDR3 is TGTGCCAGCAGCGACAGGGGCCTTTATAATTCACCCCTCCACTTT.

V and J are TRBV18 and TRBJ2-7, with 9 bases identical to TRBD1. This CDR3 is 16 amino acids long. With V trimmed by 0 bases and J by 2 bases, 5 bases remained unmatched. Per the germline V gene, CDR1 is KGHSH and CDR2 is LQKENI. CDR3 sequence: CASSPPGQGRAYEQYF. As DNA, the CDR3 is TGTGCCAGCTCACCACCCGGACAGGGGCGCGCCTACGAGCAGTACTTC.

The rearrangement uses TRBV2 and TRBJ1-2, with D maybe TRBD1 (5 bases). Germline V CDR1 and CDR2: SNHLY, FYNNEI. V was shortened by 7 bases and J by 8 bases, with 23 bases between the two germline ends. This CDR3 has 15 amino acids. This CDR3 reads CASIPITGERRGYTF. CDR3 DNA: TGTGCCAGCATCCCTATTACGGGGGAAAGGAGGGGCTACACCTTC. Supplemented by reference TRBV2 and TRBJ1-2, the full variable domain reads EPEVTQTPSHQVTQMGQEVILRCVPISNHLYFYWYRQILGQKVEFLVSFYNNEISEKSEIFDDQFSVERPDGSNFTLKIRSTKLEDSAMYFCASIPITGERRGYTFGSGTRLTVV.

V usage is TRBV19 and J usage is TRBJ2-7; possible D gene TRBD2, 5 bases. The ends were cut back, 3 bases at V and 3 bases at J, with 9 bases in the middle. Germline V CDR1 and CDR2: LNHDA, SQIVND (reference sequence). The CDR3 extends over 13 amino acids. The CDR3: CASSIGLNYEQYF. CDR3 in DNA: TGTGCCAGTAGTATTGGACTTAACTACGAGCAGTACTTC.

CDR3 sequence: CASSLSLTAGPGELFF. CDR3 in DNA: TGTGCCAGCAGTTTATCCCTGACCGCGGGGCCCGGGGAGCTGTTTTTT. The chain has TRBV28 and TRBJ2-2; D perhaps matches TRBD2 (6 bases). The CDR3 totals 16 residues. Trimming took 1 base from V and 6 from J, leaving 15 bases between them. The germline gives CDR1 MDHEN, CDR2 SYDVKM.

The J gene is TRBJ2-3, the V gene TRBV2, with D possibly matching TRBD2 (5 bases). Trimming took 7 bases from V and 4 from J, leaving 9 bases between them. Germline V CDR1 and CDR2: SNHLY, FYNNEI. This CDR3 is 12 amino acids long. CDR3 nucleotide sequence: TGTGCCAGCAATCGGGGTCCAGATACGCAGTATTTT. It yields the protein CASNRGPDTQYF.

The chain uses TRBV6-6 and TRBJ1-1; the match to TRBD1 covers 9 bases. This CDR3 is built from 14 residues. Germline CDR1 reads MNHNY; CDR2 reads SVGAGI (reference sequence). V shed 6 bases, J shed 4 bases, and the junction held 6 bases outside the gene matches. CDR3 sequence: CASRQGAQTTEAFF. DNA of the CDR3: TGTGCCAGCAGACAGGGGGCGCAGACCACTGAAGCTTTCTTT.

This rearrangement joins TRBV29-1 to TRBJ2-1, with 15 bases identical to TRBD2. The germline gives CDR1 SQVTM, CDR2 ANQGSEA. J gave up 7 bases and V 1 base, and 8 bases lay outside the gene matches. This CDR3 spans 17 amino acids. Written as DNA, the CDR3 is TGCAGCGTTGAAGGGACTAGCGGGGGGGCGTGGCGGAATGAGCAGTTCTTC. Protein: CSVEGTSGGAWRNEQFF.

This chain links TRBV7-7 with TRBJ1-4; TRBD1 aligns across 7 bases. Trimming at V came to 5 bases and at J to 0 bases, leaving 3 bases not matched to a gene. Germline loops: CDR1 SSHAT, CDR2 FNYEAQ (reference sequence). This CDR3 spans 15 amino acids. The CDR3 sequence: CASSPTGATNEKLFF. The CDR3 region has the DNA TGTGCCAGCAGCCCCACAGGGGCAACTAATGAAAAACTGTTTTTT.

The CDR3, as DNA: TGCGCCAGCAGTGGGGGGCCGGGATCTAACCAAGTAGCCAAAAACATTCAGTACTTC. This encodes CASSGGPGSNQVAKNIQYF. This rearrangement joins TRBV10-1 to TRBJ2-4, with D possibly being TRBD1 (6 bases). Trimming removed 4 bases at V and 0 bases at J, with 22 bases between. The CDR3 totals 19 residues. In germline, CDR1 is WNHNN, CDR2 SYGVQD (reference sequence).

The gene calls are TRBV7-9 and TRBJ2-7, with D perhaps matching TRBD1 (6 bases). V dropped 1 base and J dropped 1 base, with 11 bases sitting between them. Germline V CDR1 and CDR2: SEHNR, FQNEAQ (reference sequence). The CDR3 extends over 15 amino acids. The CDR3 sequence is CASSLEQGGSYEQYF. DNA for the CDR3: TGTGCCAGCAGCTTAGAACAGGGTGGATCCTACGAGCAGTACTTC.

The rearrangement links TRBV11-3 to TRBJ1-1; 7 positions match TRBD1. The CDR3 runs 15 residues. The J segment lost 3 bases and the V segment lost 5 bases, leaving 9 bases of the junction unmatched. CDR1 and CDR2 (germline): SGHNT, YENEEA. CDR3 in DNA: TGTGCCAGCAGCCAGCGACAGGGATTGGACACTGAAGCTTTCTTT. This translates into CASSQRQGLDTEAFF. The full variable domain, completed using reference TRBV11-3 and TRBJ1-1, is EAGVVQSPRYKIIEKKQPVAFWCNPISGHNTLYWYLQNLGQGPELLIRYENEEAVDDSQLPKDRFSAERLKGVDSTLKIQPAELGDSAVYLCASSQRQGLDTEAFFGQGTRLTVV.

The rearrangement joins TRBV7-8 to TRBJ2-1, with 10 positions matching TRBD2. CDR1 SGHVS and CDR2 FQNEAQ come from the germline V gene. This CDR3 comprises 18 residues. The junction had 8 bases not matched to a gene; V was cut back by 2 bases and J by 1 base. The DNA for the CDR3 is TGTGCCAGCAGCTTATTGGCGGGACTAGCGACATCCTACAATGAGCAGTTCTTC. Its protein is CASSLLAGLATSYNEQFF.

This chain connects TRBV9 to TRBJ2-7; TRBD2 aligns across 7 bases. This CDR3 is 14 amino acids long. After removal of 0 bases from V and 3 bases from J, the junction contained 3 bases not matched to a gene. Germline CDR1 is SGDLS and CDR2 is YYNGEE. DNA of the CDR3: TGTGCCAGCAGCGTAGCGGCGGGGGTCTACGAGCAGTACTTC. Protein product: CASSVAAGVYEQYF.

The chain employs TRBV25-1 and TRBJ1-6, with D uncertain. This CDR3 has 14 amino acids. Trimming took 4 bases from V and 7 from J, leaving 11 bases between them. From germline, CDR1 is MGHDK and CDR2 SYGVNS. The chain's CDR3 is CASSAGNWNSPLHF. CDR3 DNA: TGTGCCAGCAGTGCGGGAAACTGGAATTCACCCCTCCACTTT.

The rearrangement uses TRBV6-5 and TRBJ2-7; possible D gene TRBD1, 6 bases. CDR1 and CDR2 (germline): MNHEY, SVGAGI. This CDR3 spans 15 amino acids. Trimming took off 0 bases at V and 4 bases at J, with 13 bases between the two ends. CDR3 DNA sequence: TGTGCCAGCAGTTACTCGAAAGGGGGAAGGTACGAGCAGTACTTC. The encoded protein is CASSYSKGGRYEQYF.